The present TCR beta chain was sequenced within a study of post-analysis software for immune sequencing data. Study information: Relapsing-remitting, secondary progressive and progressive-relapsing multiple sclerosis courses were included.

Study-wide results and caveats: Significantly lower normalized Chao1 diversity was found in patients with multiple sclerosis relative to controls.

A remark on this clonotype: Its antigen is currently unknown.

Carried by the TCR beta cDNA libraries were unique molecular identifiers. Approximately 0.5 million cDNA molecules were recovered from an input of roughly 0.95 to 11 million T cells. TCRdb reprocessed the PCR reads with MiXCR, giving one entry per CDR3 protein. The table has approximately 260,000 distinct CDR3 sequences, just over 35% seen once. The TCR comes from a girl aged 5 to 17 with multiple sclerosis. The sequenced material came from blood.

CDR3 sequence: CSVRRDSYEQYF. Written as DNA, the CDR3 is TGCAGCGTTCGCCGGGACAGCTACGAGCAGTACTTC. This chain uses TRBV29-1 with TRBJ2-4; 7 nucleotides agree with TRBD1. The J call may be wrong; the DNA end is better matched by TRBJ2-7. The CDR3 contains 12 residues. Looked up from germline, CDR1 is SQVTM and CDR2 is ANQGSEA.